The rows below give T cell receptor beta chains drawn from one sample of a study of blood T cell repertoires in COVID-19. The table came from immunoSEQ multiplex PCR; TCRdb's copy has only in-frame clones and leaves some out. The sample comprises 50,000 to 75,000 clones, just under 90% of which are singletons, and approximately 1.5% rests with the top ten. The specimen sequenced was peripheral blood. Receptors originate from a man in his 60s with acute or convalescent COVID-19. Both conserved end residues are trimmed from each CDR3. The order of the fields is J gene, D gene, V gene, CDR3 protein. D genes are given only for firm matches.

>TRBJ1-2|NA|TRBV19
ASSREPYGYT
>TRBJ2-3|TRBD2|TRBV9
ASSVHAGGRESDTQY
>TRBJ1-1|NA|TRBV10-3
ATAGGANTMNTEAF
>TRBJ2-1|NA|TRBV6-2/TRBV6-3
ASSYEQDNEQF
>TRBJ2-7|NA|TRBV7-9
ASSLREIPGKQY
>TRBJ2-7|NA|TRBV24-1
ATSVGLSRQY
>TRBJ2-1|NA|TRBV4-2
ASSRFDRSSYNEQF
>TRBJ1-4|NA|TRBV25-1
ASSSSITGTNEKLF
>TRBJ2-2|NA|TRBV2
ASSGELTGELF
>TRBJ2-4|NA|TRBV6-2/TRBV6-3
ASSYPPRIQY
>TRBJ2-2|NA|TRBV7-9
ASSIQGGAGELF
>TRBJ1-2|TRBD1|TRBV7-9
ASSLAGGPNYGYT
>TRBJ1-5|NA|TRBV6-5
ASIGGGNQPQH
>TRBJ2-7|NA|TRBV3-1/TRBV3-2
ASSSGGEQY
>TRBJ1-3|NA|TRBV2
ASRASGRNTIY
>TRBJ1-1|NA|TRBV2
ASSDLLTRRNTEAF
>TRBJ1-1|NA|TRBV6-5
ASSFGRGETEAF
>TRBJ2-1|NA|TRBV5-5
ASSFEPNPNLYNEQF
>TRBJ1-6|NA|TRBV7-9
ASSSQQGINNSPLH
>TRBJ2-7|NA|TRBV6-5
ASSYLSRFTYEQY